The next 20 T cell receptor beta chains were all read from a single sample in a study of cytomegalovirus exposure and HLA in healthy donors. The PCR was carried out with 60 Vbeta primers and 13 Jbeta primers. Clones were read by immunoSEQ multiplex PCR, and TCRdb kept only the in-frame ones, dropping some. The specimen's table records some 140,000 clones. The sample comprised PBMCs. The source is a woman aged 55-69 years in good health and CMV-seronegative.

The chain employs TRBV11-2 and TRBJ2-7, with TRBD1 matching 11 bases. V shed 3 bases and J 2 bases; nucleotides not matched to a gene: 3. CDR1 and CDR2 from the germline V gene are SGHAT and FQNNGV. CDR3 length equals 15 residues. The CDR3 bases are TGTGCCAGCAGCTTTTTGGGACAGGGGGCCTACGAGCAGTACTTC. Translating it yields CASSFLGQGAYEQYF.

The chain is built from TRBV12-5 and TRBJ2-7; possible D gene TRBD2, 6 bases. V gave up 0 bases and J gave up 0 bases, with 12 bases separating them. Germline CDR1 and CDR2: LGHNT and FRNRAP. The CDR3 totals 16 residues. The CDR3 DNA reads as TGTGCTAGTGGTTTGGTCGCGGGGAGCCTCTCCTACGAGCAGTACTTC. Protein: CASGLVAGSLSYEQYF.

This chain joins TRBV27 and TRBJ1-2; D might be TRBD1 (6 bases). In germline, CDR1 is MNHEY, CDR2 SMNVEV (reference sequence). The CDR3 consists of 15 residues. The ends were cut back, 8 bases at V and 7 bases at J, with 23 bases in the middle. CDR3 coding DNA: TGTGCCAGCCGTACAGGGAATCTCGTCGTGGGTGGCTACACCTTC. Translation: CASRTGNLVVGGYTF.

In DNA form, the CDR3 reads TGTGCCAGCAGTTTCGAGCCGAGCAATCAGCCCCAGCATTTT. Its protein is CASSFEPSNQPQHF. J is TRBJ1-5 and V is TRBV6-5, with D unresolved. Germline values: CDR1 MNHEY, CDR2 SVGAGI. The germline V and J ends were trimmed by 4 bases and 1 base, with 8 bases remaining between them. This CDR3 has 14 residues.

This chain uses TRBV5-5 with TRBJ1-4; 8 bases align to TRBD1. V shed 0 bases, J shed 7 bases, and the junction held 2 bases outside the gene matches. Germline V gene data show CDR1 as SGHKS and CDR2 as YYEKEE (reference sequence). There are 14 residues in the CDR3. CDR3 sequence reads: CASSLDRGSEKLFF. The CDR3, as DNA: TGTGCCAGCAGCTTGGACAGGGGGAGTGAAAAACTGTTTTTT.

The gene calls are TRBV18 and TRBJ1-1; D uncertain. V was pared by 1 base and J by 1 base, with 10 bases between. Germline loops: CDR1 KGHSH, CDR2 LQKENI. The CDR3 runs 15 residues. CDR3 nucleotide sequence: TGTGCCAGCTCACCACTAACCGGGGAGAACACTGAAGCTTTCTTT. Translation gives CASSPLTGENTEAFF.

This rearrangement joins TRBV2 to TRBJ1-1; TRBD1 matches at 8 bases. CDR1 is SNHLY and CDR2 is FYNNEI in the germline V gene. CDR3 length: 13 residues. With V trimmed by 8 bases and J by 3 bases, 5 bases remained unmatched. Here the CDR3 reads CASGLQGDTEAFF. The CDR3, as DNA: TGTGCCAGCGGTTTACAGGGGGACACTGAAGCTTTCTTT.

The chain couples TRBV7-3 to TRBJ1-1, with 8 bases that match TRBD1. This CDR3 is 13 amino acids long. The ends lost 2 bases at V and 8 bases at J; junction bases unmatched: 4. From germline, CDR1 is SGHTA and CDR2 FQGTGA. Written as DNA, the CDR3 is TGTGCCAGCAGCTTAGGACAGGGAGTAGAAGCTTTCTTT. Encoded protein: CASSLGQGVEAFF.

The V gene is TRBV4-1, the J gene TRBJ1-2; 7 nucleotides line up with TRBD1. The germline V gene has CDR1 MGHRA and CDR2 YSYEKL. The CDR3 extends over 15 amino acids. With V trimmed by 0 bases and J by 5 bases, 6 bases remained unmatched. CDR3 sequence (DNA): TGCGCCAGCAGCCAAGACGCAGGGGGGTTATATGGCTACACCTTC. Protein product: CASSQDAGGLYGYTF.

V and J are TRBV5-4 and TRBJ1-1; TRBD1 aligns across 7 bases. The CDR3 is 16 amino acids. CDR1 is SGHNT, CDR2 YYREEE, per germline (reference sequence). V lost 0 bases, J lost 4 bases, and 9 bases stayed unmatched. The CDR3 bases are TGTGCCAGCAGCTTGGGGGTTGGGCAGGGGGGCACTGAAGCTTTCTTT. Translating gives CASSLGVGQGGTEAFF.

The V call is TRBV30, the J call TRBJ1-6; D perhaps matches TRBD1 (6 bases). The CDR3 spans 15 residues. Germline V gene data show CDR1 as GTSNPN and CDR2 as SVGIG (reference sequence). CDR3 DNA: TGTGCTGCAACAGGGCGAAGCTCCTATAATTCACCCCTCCACTTT. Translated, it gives CAATGRSSYNSPLHF.

The CDR3 is CASSLVWEGDQETQYF. The CDR3 DNA sequence: TGTGCCAGCAGCTTAGTGTGGGAGGGGGACCAAGAGACCCAGTACTTC. This chain joins TRBV7-9 and TRBJ2-5; a weak D match, TRBD2 (7 bases). V lost 1 base to trimming and J lost 0 bases, with 12 bases between them. The CDR3 is 16 amino acids. Germline CDR1 reads SEHNR; CDR2 reads FQNEAQ (reference sequence). Looking up the rest from reference TRBV7-9 and TRBJ2-5 gives the full variable domain: DTGVSQNPRHKITKRGQNVTFRCDPISEHNRLYWYRQTLGQGPEFLTYFQNEAQLEKSRLLSDRFSAERPKGSFSTLEIQRTEQGDSAMYLCASSLVWEGDQETQYFGPGTRLLVL.

The CDR3 sequence is CASSLTRVVYEQYF. The CDR3 bases are TGTGCCAGCAGTCTGACTAGGGTTGTTTACGAGCAGTACTTC. This chain uses TRBV28 with TRBJ2-7; D is possibly TRBD2 (6 bases). This CDR3 region has 14 residues. The V gene's germline CDR1 is MDHEN and CDR2 SYDVKM. Trimming took 5 bases from V and 4 from J, leaving 15 bases between them. The entire variable domain, with the rest obtained from reference TRBV28 and TRBJ2-7, is as follows: DVKVTQSSRYLVKRTGEKVFLECVQDMDHENMFWYRQDPGLGLRLIYFSYDVKMKEKGDIPEGYSVSREKKERFSLILESASTNQTSMYLCASSLTRVVYEQYFGPGTRLTVT.

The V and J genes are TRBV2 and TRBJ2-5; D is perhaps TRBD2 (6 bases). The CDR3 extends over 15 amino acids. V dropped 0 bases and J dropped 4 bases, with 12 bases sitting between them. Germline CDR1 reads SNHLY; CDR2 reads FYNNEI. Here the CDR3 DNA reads TGTGCCAGCAGTGAAGCGCTGAGGAGGGGAGAGACCCAGTACTTC. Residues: CASSEALRRGETQYF.

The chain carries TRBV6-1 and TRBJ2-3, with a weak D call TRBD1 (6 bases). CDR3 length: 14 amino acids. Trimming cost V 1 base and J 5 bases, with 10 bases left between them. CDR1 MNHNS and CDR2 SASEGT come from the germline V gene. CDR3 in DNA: TGTGCCAGCAGTGAAGGGCAGGGGATAGATACGCAGTATTTT. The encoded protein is CASSEGQGIDTQYF.

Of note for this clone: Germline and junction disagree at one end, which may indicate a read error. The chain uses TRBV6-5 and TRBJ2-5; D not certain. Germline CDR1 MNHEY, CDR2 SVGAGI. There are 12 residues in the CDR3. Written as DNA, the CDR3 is TGTGCCAGCAGTTACGTGTTCGGTCCCGAGAACTTC. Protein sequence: CASSYVFGPENF.

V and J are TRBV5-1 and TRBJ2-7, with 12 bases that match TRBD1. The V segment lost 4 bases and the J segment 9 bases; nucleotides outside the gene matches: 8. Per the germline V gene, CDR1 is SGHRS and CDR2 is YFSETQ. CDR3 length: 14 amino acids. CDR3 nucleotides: TGCGCCAGCAGCGTAGGGACAGGGGGCGTCGGGCAGTACTTC. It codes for CASSVGTGGVGQYF.

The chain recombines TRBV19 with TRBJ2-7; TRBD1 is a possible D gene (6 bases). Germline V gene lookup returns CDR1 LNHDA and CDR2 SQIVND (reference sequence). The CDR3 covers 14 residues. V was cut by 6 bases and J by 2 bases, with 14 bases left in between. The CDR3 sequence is CASSARTAPYEQYF. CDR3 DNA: TGTGCCAGTAGCGCAAGGACAGCTCCCTACGAGCAGTACTTC.

The CDR3 loop reads CASLPRGGKLFF. The CDR3 DNA sequence: TGTGCCTCGTTACCGAGGGGGGGTAAACTGTTTTTT. This chain connects TRBV28 to TRBJ1-4, with D maybe TRBD1 (6 bases). CDR1 is MDHEN and CDR2 is SYDVKM in the germline V gene. V lost 11 bases and J 11 bases, leaving 18 bases between the germline ends. The CDR3 totals 12 residues.

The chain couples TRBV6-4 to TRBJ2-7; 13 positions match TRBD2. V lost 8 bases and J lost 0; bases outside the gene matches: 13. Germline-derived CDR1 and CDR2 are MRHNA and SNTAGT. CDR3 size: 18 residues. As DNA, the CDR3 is TGTGCCAGCTTCCCAATCCCGGGACTAGCGGGGATCTCCTACGAGCAGTACTTC. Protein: CASFPIPGLAGISYEQYF.